This T cell receptor beta chain was recorded in a study of T cell responses to AZD1222 COVID-19 vaccine. Points from the study as a whole: At 160-218 and 743-854, vaccine-associated CD4 TCRs were dominant, and they spanned spike. Repertoire sampling occurred only after the peak T cell response.

Germline CDR1 is MNHEY and CDR2 is SMNVEV (reference sequence). V gave up 2 bases and J gave up 4 bases, with 11 bases separating them. This CDR3 region has 15 residues. Here immunoSEQ multiplex PCR was the method, and the copy in TCRdb shows in-frame clones only, minus some. The sample carries fewer than 95,000 clones, around 89% recorded once. Details on this clone: Its antigen is as yet unknown.

The sequencing here drew on peripheral blood, taken 28 days after the second AZD1222 dose. The receptor was derived from an adult who received the AZD1222 COVID-19 vaccine. V is TRBV27 and J is TRBJ2-2; D is perhaps TRBD2 (7 bases). The CDR3 here is CASSLAGAGTGELFF. The CDR3 DNA reads TGTGCCAGCAGTTTAGCGGGGGCTGGCACCGGGGAGCTGTTTTTT.